The 5 T cell receptor beta chains below all came from one sample that was sequenced in a study of human T cells and chemical hapten exposure. The time point was: patch test 2, 6 weeks after DPC sensitization. This sample's treatment: therapeutic diphenylcyclopropenone sensitization with weekly scalp DPC. TCRdb ran MiXCR on the RACE reads and lists one entry per CDR3 protein. This repertoire shows 73,000 or so distinct CDR3 sequences, about 8.5% found once; its top ten account for around 3.5%. Sequencing used whole blood, obtained in connection with sensitization to the hapten diphenylcyclopropenone (DPC). The receptors derive from a woman in her 50s with alopecia areata. Some clones in this sample may be carry-over from other donors' samples.

This clonotype was detected many times. The chain couples TRBV12-3 or TRBV12-4 to TRBJ1-1; D not resolved. The CDR3 has 13 amino acids. The V and J ends lost 3 bases and 7 bases respectively, with 12 bases between them. CDR3 coding DNA: TGTGCCAGCAGTTTCAGCGGTTCCCTTGAAGCTTTCTTT. This codes for CASSFSGSLEAFF.

This clonotype has at least ten counts. The CDR3 DNA follows: TGTGCCAGCAGCTTAGAAAGGTGGCGGGAGGATGGCACAGATACGCAGTATTTT. Protein: CASSLERWREDGTDTQYF. This rearrangement joins TRBV7-9 to TRBJ2-3; 8 bases line up with TRBD2. CDR1 and CDR2 from the germline V gene are SEHNR and FQNEAQ (reference sequence). J lost 1 base, V lost 1 base, and 10 bases had no gene match. CDR3 length equals 18 residues.

The table lists this clonotype with many counts. V gene TRBV2 combines with J gene TRBJ1-3; the D gene is possibly TRBD1 (5 bases). Germline V gene data show CDR1 as SNHLY and CDR2 as FYNNEI. The CDR3 spans 14 residues. V was shortened by 6 bases and J by 1 base, with 10 bases between the two germline ends. As DNA, the CDR3 is TGTGCCAGCAGGGAACAGGCTTCTGGAAACACCATATATTTT. Encoded protein: CASREQASGNTIYF.

The CDR3 here is CASSSGGAGRETQYF. The CDR3 DNA is TGCGCCAGCAGCAGCGGGGGGGCCGGGCGTGAGACCCAGTACTTC. The chain links TRBV5-1 to TRBJ2-5, with 10 bases identical to TRBD2. Germline values: CDR1 SGHRS, CDR2 YFSETQ. Trimming cost V 4 bases and J 5 bases; bases outside gene matches: 8. The CDR3 sequence is 15 residues long.

The chain carries TRBV30 and TRBJ1-2, with 7 nucleotides matching TRBD1. Germline CDR1 reads GTSNPN; CDR2 reads SVGIG (reference sequence). The CDR3 covers 14 residues. V shed 4 bases and J 2 bases; nucleotides not matched to a gene: 7. The CDR3: CAWTSAQGNYGYTF. In nucleotides, the CDR3 is TGTGCCTGGACCTCGGCACAGGGGAACTATGGCTACACCTTC. Based on the CDR3 plus reference TRBV30 and TRBJ1-2, the full variable domain is SQTIHQWPATLVQPVGSPLSLECTVEGTSNPNLYWYRQAAGRGLQLLFYSVGIGQISSEVPQNLSASRPQDRQFILSSKKLLLSDSGFYLCAWTSAQGNYGYTFGSGTRLTVV.